The 7 T cell receptor beta chains given below trace back to one sample, sequenced in a study of regulatory T cells in long-lasting Graves disease. The authors built TCR beta libraries using iRepertoire HTBI primers and Arm-PCR of CDR3 regions. TCRdb reprocessed the multiplex PCR reads via MiXCR and lists one record per CDR3 protein. Here the sample spans a few hundred thousand distinct CDR3 sequences, roughly a quarter being singletons. Time point defined: persistent/refractory GD, antithyroid drugs over 5 years with positive TRAb. PBMCs were the source of the RNA used for TCR sequencing. This specimen was peripheral blood mononuclear cells (PBMCs), taken when the disease was refractory, from a patient treated with antithyroid drugs. Receptor source: a female donor with Graves disease.

V and J are TRBV27 and TRBJ1-1; D not certain. This CDR3 contains 11 residues. V was pared by 7 bases and J by 6 bases, with 9 bases between. Germline assignment: CDR1 MNHEY and CDR2 SMNVEV (reference sequence). The CDR3 sequence is CASKKRSEAFF. CDR3 in DNA: TGTGCCAGCAAAAAACGGTCTGAAGCTTTCTTT.

This clonotype was seen at least ten times. CDR3 sequence (DNA): TGTGCCAGCAGTGATTGGCGGGAGGGCCGTACCGGGGAGCTGTTTTTT. Translation: CASSDWREGRTGELFF. The chain uses TRBV2 and TRBJ2-2; 9 bases fit TRBD2. The CDR3 spans 16 residues. The germline V gene has CDR1 SNHLY and CDR2 FYNNEI. Trimming at V came to 3 bases and at J to 5 bases, leaving 7 bases not matched to a gene. Looking up the rest from reference TRBV2 and TRBJ2-2 gives the full variable domain: EPEVTQTPSHQVTQMGQEVILRCVPISNHLYFYWYRQILGQKVEFLVSFYNNEISEKSEIFDDQFSVERPDGSNFTLKIRSTKLEDSAMYFCASSDWREGRTGELFFGEGSRLTVL.

This rearrangement joins TRBV20-1 to TRBJ2-7; no clear D. The CDR3 contains 13 residues. V was pared by 6 bases and J by 2 bases, with 14 bases between. The V gene's germline CDR1 is DFQATT and CDR2 SNEGSKA (reference sequence). In DNA form, the CDR3 reads TGCAGTGCCACAAGGAATCCAACCTACGAGCAGTACTTC. The encoded protein is CSATRNPTYEQYF.

This clonotype was picked up many times. The genes are TRBV18 and TRBJ2-7; weak D call: TRBD1 (5 bases). Trimming left V 2 bases short and J 2 bases short, with 10 bases between. The CDR3 covers 14 residues. Per the germline V gene, CDR1 is KGHSH and CDR2 is LQKENI. In DNA form, the CDR3 reads TGTGCCAGCTCACCAACAGGACCGACCTACGAGCAGTACTTC. Its translation is CASSPTGPTYEQYF.

At least ten counts were recorded for this clonotype. V gene TRBV3-1 combines with J gene TRBJ1-1; D is uncertain. From germline, CDR1 is LGHDT and CDR2 YNNKEL (reference sequence). The V gene lost 1 base and the J gene lost 1 base, with 7 bases spanning the gap. The CDR3 extends over 14 amino acids. In DNA, the CDR3 is TGTGCCAGCAGCCAAGGAAGTCGGAACACTGAAGCTTTCTTT. Encoded protein: CASSQGSRNTEAFF.

This clonotype was observed many times. This rearrangement joins TRBV6-2 or TRBV6-3 to TRBJ2-7; 7 bases match TRBD2. CDR1 MNHEY and CDR2 SVGEGT come from the germline V gene. CDR3 length equals 15 residues. The J segment lost 2 bases and the V segment lost 1 base, leaving 5 bases of the junction unmatched. CDR3 sequence reads: CASSYYGGSTYEQYF. In nucleotides, the CDR3 is TGTGCCAGCAGTTACTACGGCGGGAGCACCTACGAGCAGTACTTC.

This clonotype was counted between two and nine times. V gene TRBV5-6 combines with J gene TRBJ2-7, with 8 bases lining up with TRBD2. The length of the CDR3 is 16 residues. The germline V gene has CDR1 SGHDT and CDR2 YYEEEE. J lost 0 bases, V lost 4 bases, and 9 bases had no gene match. For the CDR3, the DNA is TGTGCCAGCAGCCCGGGACTAGTCTCTAGCTCCTACGAGCAGTACTTC. Amino acid sequence: CASSPGLVSSSYEQYF. Looking up the rest from reference TRBV5-6 and TRBJ2-7 gives the full variable domain: DAGVTQSPTHLIKTRGQQVTLRCSPKSGHDTVSWYQQALGQGPQFIFQYYEEEERQRGNFPDRFSGHQFPNYSSELNVNALLLGDSALYLCASSPGLVSSSYEQYFGPGTRLTVT.